The present T cell receptor (beta chain) was sequenced within a study of cytomegalovirus exposure and HLA in healthy donors. PCR amplification relied on 60 Vbeta primers (plus 13 Jbeta primers). The protocol was immunoSEQ multiplex PCR, while the TCRdb copy is restricted to in-frame clones and leaves out a portion. Here the sample spans more than 50,000 clones, roughly 71% being singletons. The germline gives CDR1 MNHEY, CDR2 SVGAGI. Trimming removed 4 bases at V and 4 bases at J, with 14 bases between. CDR3 length: 16 amino acids. Findings and caveats of the study: Rare TCR sequences dominated, though some public TCRs recurred in many donors. Per a prior analysis, the majority of TCR beta V segments were productive roughly 87% or roughly 30% of the time.

Comment on this clone: Its specificity is unknown.

These donors, healthy bone marrow donors, were studied. The TCR originated in a man aged 35 to 55 in good health and CMV-seropositive. The specimen was PBMCs. The genes are TRBV6-5 and TRBJ2-6; the D gene is possibly TRBD1 (5 bases). CDR3 DNA sequence: TGTGCCAGCAGTTTGAGCGACAGTCCCGGGGCCAACGTCCTGACTTTC. Protein: CASSLSDSPGANVLTF.